This is a list of T cell receptor beta chains from one sample in a study of blood T cell repertoires in COVID-19. Generated by immunoSEQ multiplex PCR, the TCRdb table keeps only in-frame clones and is missing some. The sample lists some 52,000 clones, 84% occurring once. Sequencing was done on a sample of peripheral blood. These receptors were collected from a man aged 50-60 years with acute or convalescent COVID-19. CDR3s include the opening cysteine and the closing phenylalanine or tryptophan. Each record gives: clone size, D gene, CDR3 length, V gene, J gene, CDR3 protein, CDR3 DNA. The D gene is left open where the match is weak. The size field is filled for only some rows; it gives once, few, many or a size class.

clone_size: NA
d_call: NA
cdr3_length: 14
v_call: TRBV4-1
j_call: TRBJ2-5
cdr3_aa: CASSQVPGRETQYF
cdr3_nt: TGCGCCAGCAGCCAAGTCCCAGGGCGAGAGACCCAGTACTTC

clone_size: NA
d_call: TRBD2
cdr3_length: 14
v_call: TRBV6-2/TRBV6-3
j_call: TRBJ2-7
cdr3_aa: CASSVSGESYEQYF
cdr3_nt: TGTGCCAGCAGTGTTAGCGGGGAGTCCTACGAGCAGTACTTC

clone_size: NA
d_call: TRBD2
cdr3_length: 15
v_call: TRBV7-3
j_call: TRBJ2-7
cdr3_aa: CASSLIAGGLEEQYF
cdr3_nt: TGTGCCAGCAGCTTAATAGCGGGAGGGCTTGAAGAGCAGTACTTC

clone_size: NA
d_call: NA
cdr3_length: 14
v_call: TRBV9
j_call: TRBJ2-3
cdr3_aa: CASSTAVGGDTQYF
cdr3_nt: TGTGCCAGCAGCACGGCCGTCGGAGGAGATACGCAGTATTTT

clone_size: NA
d_call: TRBD2
cdr3_length: 16
v_call: TRBV19
j_call: TRBJ2-3
cdr3_aa: CASSMSAGVATDTQYF
cdr3_nt: TGTGCCAGTAGTATGTCGGCGGGAGTGGCCACAGATACGCAGTATTTT

clone_size: NA
d_call: NA
cdr3_length: 13
v_call: TRBV6-2/TRBV6-3
j_call: TRBJ1-1
cdr3_aa: CASSYSISGEAFF
cdr3_nt: TGTGCCAGCAGTTACTCGATTTCCGGGGAAGCTTTCTTT

clone_size: NA
d_call: NA
cdr3_length: 16
v_call: TRBV4-1
j_call: TRBJ2-7
cdr3_aa: CASSQDSEEGFYEQYF
cdr3_nt: TGCGCCAGCAGCCAAGATTCGGAGGAGGGTTTCTACGAGCAGTACTTC

clone_size: few
d_call: NA
cdr3_length: 12
v_call: TRBV28
j_call: TRBJ1-5
cdr3_aa: CASSSVNQPQHF
cdr3_nt: TGTGCCAGCAGTTCAGTTAATCAGCCCCAGCATTTT

clone_size: NA
d_call: NA
cdr3_length: 15
v_call: TRBV7-9
j_call: TRBJ1-1
cdr3_aa: CASSSIRSRNTEAFF
cdr3_nt: TGTGCCAGCAGCTCCATCCGTAGCCGGAACACTGAAGCTTTCTTT

clone_size: NA
d_call: TRBD2
cdr3_length: 14
v_call: TRBV10-1
j_call: TRBJ2-1
cdr3_aa: CASSELAGANEQFF
cdr3_nt: TGCGCCAGCAGTGAATTAGCGGGAGCCAATGAGCAGTTCTTC

clone_size: NA
d_call: TRBD2
cdr3_length: 21
v_call: TRBV3-1/TRBV3-2
j_call: TRBJ2-2
cdr3_aa: CASSQVLASGGQSGLSGELFF
cdr3_nt: TGTGCCAGCAGCCAAGTCCTCGCTAGCGGGGGGCAATCGGGACTGTCCGGGGAGCTGTTTTTT

clone_size: NA
d_call: NA
cdr3_length: 15
v_call: TRBV15
j_call: TRBJ2-3
cdr3_aa: CATSRVGPRGDTQYF
cdr3_nt: TGTGCCACCAGCAGAGTGGGGCCTCGCGGAGATACGCAGTATTTT

clone_size: few
d_call: TRBD1
cdr3_length: 14
v_call: TRBV19
j_call: TRBJ1-4
cdr3_aa: CASSIGTENEKLFF
cdr3_nt: TGTGCCAGTAGTATCGGGACAGAAAATGAAAAACTGTTTTTT

clone_size: NA
d_call: TRBD2
cdr3_length: 15
v_call: TRBV9
j_call: TRBJ2-7
cdr3_aa: CASGPGLAKTYEQYF
cdr3_nt: TGTGCCAGCGGCCCGGGACTAGCGAAAACCTACGAGCAGTACTTC

clone_size: NA
d_call: NA
cdr3_length: 16
v_call: TRBV11-2
j_call: TRBJ2-7
cdr3_aa: CASSQLALGSSYEQYF
cdr3_nt: TGTGCCAGCAGCCAACTAGCATTGGGGAGCTCCTACGAGCAGTACTTC

clone_size: NA
d_call: TRBD1
cdr3_length: 15
v_call: TRBV18
j_call: TRBJ1-1
cdr3_aa: CASSPSGTGGKEAFF
cdr3_nt: TGTGCCAGCTCACCCTCCGGGACAGGGGGCAAAGAAGCTTTCTTT

clone_size: few
d_call: TRBD1
cdr3_length: 16
v_call: TRBV5-1
j_call: TRBJ2-7
cdr3_aa: CASSPTGTGGMNEQYF
cdr3_nt: TGCGCCAGCAGCCCAACCGGGACAGGGGGCATGAACGAGCAGTACTTC

clone_size: once
d_call: NA
cdr3_length: 15
v_call: TRBV5-1
j_call: TRBJ1-3
cdr3_aa: CASSTGELSGNTIYF
cdr3_nt: TGCGCCAGCAGCACCGGGGAACTCTCTGGAAACACCATATATTTT

clone_size: NA
d_call: TRBD2
cdr3_length: 17
v_call: TRBV6-6
j_call: TRBJ2-1
cdr3_aa: CASSRTSGWDSYNEQFF
cdr3_nt: TGTGCCAGCAGTCGGACTAGCGGGTGGGACTCCTACAATGAGCAGTTCTTC

clone_size: NA
d_call: TRBD1
cdr3_length: 13
v_call: TRBV19
j_call: TRBJ1-2
cdr3_aa: CASSPQGAGGYTF
cdr3_nt: TGTGCCAGTAGTCCCCAGGGGGCTGGTGGCTACACCTTC

clone_size: NA
d_call: TRBD2
cdr3_length: 14
v_call: TRBV5-1
j_call: TRBJ2-7
cdr3_aa: CASSSRDYVHEQYF
cdr3_nt: TGCGCCAGCAGCTCCCGGGACTACGTCCACGAGCAGTACTTC

clone_size: NA
d_call: NA
cdr3_length: 15
v_call: TRBV18
j_call: TRBJ1-3
cdr3_aa: CASSPSVATGNTIYF
cdr3_nt: TGTGCCAGCTCACCAAGCGTCGCTACTGGAAACACCATATATTTT

clone_size: NA
d_call: NA
cdr3_length: 12
v_call: TRBV10-3
j_call: TRBJ1-2
cdr3_aa: CAISGGYEGYTF
cdr3_nt: TGTGCCATCAGTGGAGGTTATGAAGGCTACACCTTC

clone_size: NA
d_call: NA
cdr3_length: 13
v_call: TRBV7-8
j_call: TRBJ1-5
cdr3_aa: CASSFARDQPQHF
cdr3_nt: TGTGCCAGCAGCTTTGCGAGGGATCAGCCCCAGCATTTT

clone_size: NA
d_call: TRBD2
cdr3_length: 15
v_call: TRBV9
j_call: TRBJ2-1
cdr3_aa: CASSVGPRGDNEQFF
cdr3_nt: TGTGCCAGCAGCGTAGGGCCGCGGGGGGACAATGAGCAGTTCTTC

clone_size: NA
d_call: TRBD2
cdr3_length: 17
v_call: TRBV24-1
j_call: TRBJ2-5
cdr3_aa: CATSDPQTSGSRETQYF
cdr3_nt: TGTGCCACCAGTGACCCGCAGACTAGCGGGAGTAGGGAGACCCAGTACTTC

clone_size: few
d_call: NA
cdr3_length: 15
v_call: TRBV14
j_call: TRBJ1-4
cdr3_aa: CASSPRAGIGEKLFF
cdr3_nt: TGTGCCAGCAGCCCAAGGGCCGGGATCGGGGAAAAACTGTTTTTT